A selection of T cell receptor beta chains follows, all from one sample in a study of blood T cell repertoires in COVID-19. Generated by immunoSEQ multiplex PCR, the TCRdb table keeps only in-frame clones and is missing some. The data show 70,000 to 75,000 clones, 75% to 85% seen once. The specimen sequenced was peripheral blood. The receptors here all came from a woman between 70 and 85 years old with acute or convalescent COVID-19. The CDR3 runs from the conserved cysteine through the conserved F or W. A D gene is named only where the DNA matches it firmly. Not every row has a clone size; where given, it reads once, few, many or a size class.

.,TRBV5-1,TRBJ2-5,.,CASSLVVAGTQYF,TGCGCCAGCAGCTTGGTAGTCGCGGGAACCCAGTACTTC
TRBD1,TRBV9,TRBJ1-1,.,CASSALGQAKEAFF,TGTGCCAGCAGCGCCCTCGGACAGGCGAAAGAAGCTTTCTTT
.,TRBV11-2,TRBJ2-7,.,CASSARDSSYF,TGTGCCAGCAGCGCCCGGGACTCTAGCTACTTC
TRBD2,TRBV5-4,TRBJ2-5,.,CASSPGLAGVGETQYF,TGTGCCAGCAGCCCTGGACTCGCGGGAGTGGGAGAGACCCAGTACTTC
.,TRBV5-4,TRBJ1-4,.,CASGKGGIEEKLFF,TGTGCCAGCGGAAAAGGGGGTATCGAGGAAAAACTGTTTTTT
.,TRBV5-4,TRBJ1-2,.,CASSSRGNWRGGYTF,TGTGCCAGCAGCAGTCGGGGAAATTGGCGAGGTGGCTACACCTTC
TRBD1,TRBV19,TRBJ1-1,.,CASRTSRGARMNTEAFF,TGTGCCAGTAGAACGAGCAGGGGGGCCCGCATGAACACTGAAGCTTTCTTT
.,TRBV28,TRBJ1-1,.,CASSLWAGNTEAFF,TGTGCCAGCAGTTTATGGGCGGGAAACACTGAAGCTTTCTTT
TRBD2,TRBV5-1,TRBJ2-2,.,CASSLALGLAGGANTGELFF,TGCGCCAGCAGCTTGGCCCTTGGCCTAGCGGGAGGCGCGAACACCGGGGAGCTGTTTTTT
TRBD2,TRBV11-3,TRBJ2-3,.,CASSSAGDSDTQYF,TGTGCCAGCAGCTCAGCGGGAGATTCAGATACGCAGTATTTT
TRBD1,TRBV5-4,TRBJ2-5,.,CASSAGQGWETQYF,TGTGCCAGCAGCGCCGGACAGGGTTGGGAGACCCAGTACTTC
TRBD1,TRBV7-8,TRBJ1-4,.,CASSLESYRGPGKLFF,TGTGCCAGCAGCTTAGAGTCTTACAGGGGGCCCGGGAAACTGTTTTTT
TRBD2,TRBV2,TRBJ2-2,.,CASMTSGSGELFF,TGTGCCAGCATGACTAGCGGGTCCGGGGAGCTGTTTTTT
TRBD1,TRBV7-6,TRBJ1-1,.,CASSLADRGDTEAFF,TGTGCCAGCAGCTTAGCGGACAGGGGGGACACTGAAGCTTTCTTT
.,TRBV5-1,TRBJ1-3,.,CASSFGHTSSGNTIYF,TGCGCCAGCAGCTTCGGACATACGAGCTCTGGAAACACCATATATTTT
.,TRBV28,TRBJ1-1,few,CASRPGQTGTEAFF,TGTGCCAGCAGACCCGGACAGACGGGCACTGAAGCTTTCTTT
TRBD1,TRBV4-2,TRBJ1-2,.,CASSSPDRVHYGYTF,TGTGCCAGCAGCTCGCCGGACAGGGTTCACTATGGCTACACCTTC
.,TRBV5-1,TRBJ2-7,.,CASTRGPSYEQYF,TGCGCCAGCACTCGGGGTCCCTCCTACGAGCAGTACTTC
.,TRBV9,TRBJ2-5,once,CASGSLGETQYF,TGTGCCAGCGGGAGTCTGGGGGAGACCCAGTACTTC
TRBD2,TRBV19,TRBJ2-1,once,CASSIETSGTNEQFF,TGTGCCAGTAGTATAGAAACTAGCGGGACCAATGAGCAGTTCTTC
.,TRBV6-5,TRBJ2-7,.,CASSSLRQQYF,TGTGCCAGCAGCTCGTTGCGGCAGCAGTACTTC
TRBD2,TRBV7-2,TRBJ2-7,.,CASSARGGISGGQYF,TGTGCCAGCAGCGCACGGGGAGGGATTTCTGGGGGGCAGTACTTC
TRBD1,TRBV19,TRBJ2-3,few,CASSPGTGPSTDTQYF,TGTGCCAGTAGCCCAGGGACAGGGCCTAGCACAGATACGCAGTATTTT
TRBD1,TRBV28,TRBJ1-1,.,CASSLIEAGGPFF,TGTGCCAGCAGTTTAATCGAGGCAGGGGGCCCTTTCTTT
.,TRBV4-1,TRBJ1-6,.,CASSQDPGRNYNSPLHF,TGCGCCAGCAGCCAAGATCCGGGTAGGAATTATAATTCACCCCTCCACTTT
TRBD2,TRBV28,TRBJ2-1,.,CASRLPLAGYNEQFF,TGTGCCAGCAGACTACCTCTAGCGGGATACAATGAGCAGTTCTTC
TRBD1,TRBV19,TRBJ1-5,.,CASSNGTGASGSNQPQHF,TGTGCCAGTAGTAACGGGACAGGGGCCTCCGGGAGCAATCAGCCCCAGCATTTT
.,TRBV5-1,TRBJ1-5,.,CASSLGGDSNQPQHF,TGCGCCAGCAGCTTGGGCGGGGATAGCAATCAGCCCCAGCATTTT
.,TRBV28,TRBJ2-1,.,CASSLGTSGDSYNEQFF,TGTGCCAGCAGTTTGGGAACCAGCGGAGACTCCTACAATGAGCAGTTCTTC
TRBD1,TRBV29-1,TRBJ1-5,few,CSVAGTGNQPQHF,TGCAGCGTGGCAGGGACAGGCAATCAGCCCCAGCATTTT
.,TRBV7-9,TRBJ1-2,.,CASSLDRRWNYGYTF,TGTGCCAGCAGCTTAGACCGGAGATGGAACTATGGCTACACCTTC
.,TRBV29-1,TRBJ1-2,.,CSVEDPAGRYGYTF,TGCAGCGTTGAGGACCCCGCAGGGCGATATGGCTACACCTTC
.,TRBV6-5,TRBJ2-3,.,CASSYGRSTDTQYF,TGTGCCAGCAGTTACGGGAGGAGCACAGATACGCAGTATTTT
TRBD1,TRBV24-1,TRBJ1-1,few,CATSDLAGGTEAFF,TGTGCCACCAGTGATTTGGCAGGGGGTACTGAAGCTTTCTTT
.,TRBV7-8,TRBJ2-7,.,CASSLAEAIYEQYF,TGTGCCAGCAGCTTAGCGGAGGCAATCTACGAGCAGTACTTC
.,TRBV18,TRBJ1-1,.,CASRQGTNTEAFF,TGTGCCAGTCGGCAGGGGACAAACACTGAAGCTTTCTTT
.,TRBV7-6,TRBJ1-5,.,CASSLGQPNQPQHF,TGTGCCAGCAGCCTTGGACAGCCCAATCAGCCCCAGCATTTT
.,TRBV18,TRBJ2-3,.,CASSLSGSPMDTQYF,TGTGCCAGCTCACTTTCCGGGTCCCCGATGGATACGCAGTATTTT
TRBD1,TRBV28,TRBJ1-1,.,CASSVDRGQFTEAFF,TGTGCCAGCAGTGTAGACAGGGGGCAGTTCACTGAAGCTTTCTTT
.,TRBV7-3,TRBJ2-7,.,CASSLIPRGGEQYF,TGTGCCAGCAGCTTAATCCCCAGGGGCGGGGAGCAGTACTTC
.,TRBV2,TRBJ2-5,.,CASGVSRETQYF,TGTGCCAGCGGTGTTAGCAGAGAGACCCAGTACTTC
TRBD1,TRBV28,TRBJ2-7,.,CASLTPGQGYYEQYF,TGTGCCAGCCTGACTCCGGGACAGGGATACTACGAGCAGTACTTC
.,TRBV28,TRBJ1-5,.,CASRATGLSWTQHF,TGTGCCAGCAGAGCAACAGGGCTGTCATGGACCCAGCATTTT